Presented here are 30 T cell receptor beta chains from one specimen sequenced in a study of cytomegalovirus exposure and HLA in healthy donors (dated by TCRdb to about 2017). Library method: the immunoSEQ multiplex PCR assay. For the multiplex PCR, a mixture combining 60 forward primers for TCR Vbeta segments and 13 reverse primers for TCR Jbeta segments was used. Sourced from immuneACCESS, this table was stored by TCRdb with only in-frame sequences that have V and J called. A share of the clones is absent; for the studies checked, an unresolved V gene accounts for under half, and the remainder has no known explanation. Recorded for this sample are some 110,000 clones; 70% to 80% of them occurred a single time. The ten largest clones capture 2.5% to 3% of the sample. The sequenced sample was PBMCs. The receptors shown here come from a female donor in good health and CMV-seronegative.

This clone was seen a few times. The V call is TRBV5-4, the J call TRBJ1-2, with 10 bases aligning to TRBD1. The germline gives CDR1 SGHNT, CDR2 YYREEE (reference sequence). This CDR3 spans 17 amino acids. Unmatched junction bases numbered 12, after V lost 1 base and J lost 6 bases. This CDR3 is CASSLMVETGGLHGYTF. In DNA form, the CDR3 reads TGTGCCAGCAGCTTGATGGTCGAGACAGGGGGCCTGCATGGCTACACCTTC. The variable domain in full, completed from reference TRBV5-4 and TRBJ1-2, reads ETGVTQSPTHLIKTRGQQVTLRCSSQSGHNTVSWYQQALGQGPQFIFQYYREEENGRGNFPPRFSGLQFPNYSSELNVNALELDDSALYLCASSLMVETGGLHGYTFGSGTRLTVV.

This chain joins TRBV7-2 and TRBJ2-5; 13 bases match TRBD2. This CDR3 spans 16 amino acids. Per the germline V gene, CDR1 is SGHTA and CDR2 is FQGNSA. V lost 5 bases and J lost 4; bases outside the gene matches: 7. CDR3 nucleotide sequence: TGTGCCAGCAGCGGACGGACTAGCGGGAGTGGAGAGACCCAGTACTTC. Protein product: CASSGRTSGSGETQYF.

The V call is TRBV5-4, the J call TRBJ1-2; D is undetermined. Trimming stripped 3 bases from V and 6 bases from J, with 15 bases between. CDR1 SGHNT and CDR2 YYREEE come from the germline V gene (reference sequence). There are 14 residues in the CDR3. CDR3 region: CASSSAGSLHGYTF. The CDR3 coding sequence is TGTGCCAGCAGCTCCGCCGGGAGCCTTCATGGCTACACCTTC.

The rearrangement links TRBV7-9 to TRBJ1-2; 10 nucleotides line up with TRBD1. The germline gives CDR1 SEHNR, CDR2 FQNEAQ (reference sequence). This CDR3 is built from 15 residues. V dropped 4 bases and J dropped 3; count of bases not matched to a gene: 5. The CDR3 sequence is CASSSGQGRYYGYTF. Written as DNA, the CDR3 is TGTGCCAGCAGCTCGGGACAGGGGAGGTACTATGGCTACACCTTC.

The table lists this clone with a count of one. V usage is TRBV9 and J usage is TRBJ2-5, with 14 positions matching TRBD2. The germline V gene encodes CDR1 SGDLS and CDR2 YYNGEE. The length of the CDR3 is 17 residues. V trimming: 0 bases; J trimming: 1 base; junction bases outside the gene matches: 2. The CDR3: CASSVGGTSGGQETQYF. As DNA, the CDR3 is TGTGCCAGCAGCGTAGGGGGGACTAGCGGGGGCCAAGAGACCCAGTACTTC.

V gene TRBV7-2 combines with J gene TRBJ1-2; D uncertain. Germline lookup yields CDR1 SGHTA and CDR2 FQGNSA. The CDR3 consists of 11 residues. Trimming removed 3 bases from V and 8 bases from J, with 7 bases in between. The CDR3 bases are TGTGCCAGCAGCTTCGGGGAAGGCTACACCTTC. As protein: CASSFGEGYTF.

The chain joins TRBV2 to TRBJ2-7; D may be TRBD2 (6 bases). This CDR3 is 15 amino acids long. Germline-derived CDR1 and CDR2 are SNHLY and FYNNEI. The ends were cut back, 5 bases at V and 3 bases at J, with 17 bases in the middle. The CDR3: CASSFEAGSRYEQYF. The CDR3 region has the DNA TGTGCCAGCAGTTTCGAAGCGGGTAGCCGCTACGAGCAGTACTTC.

This clone was observed a single time. This chain connects TRBV7-8 to TRBJ2-4; TRBD2 might be the D (5 bases). Looked up from germline, CDR1 is SGHVS and CDR2 is FQNEAQ. The CDR3 consists of 12 residues. V was cut by 3 bases and J by 8 bases, with 8 bases left in between. CDR3: CASSFSADIQYF. The CDR3 region has the DNA TGTGCCAGCAGCTTTAGCGCGGACATTCAGTACTTC.

With respect to this clone: The sample has other DNA sequences that encode this CDR3 too. The chain uses TRBV5-8 and TRBJ2-3, with no clear D. The CDR3 length is 13 residues. Germline V gene lookup returns CDR1 SGHTS and CDR2 YDEGEE. Trimming pared 4 bases from V and 0 bases from J, leaving 6 bases between. CDR3 protein: CASSPTSTDTQYF. The CDR3 DNA sequence: TGTGCCAGCAGCCCTACTAGCACAGATACGCAGTATTTT.

This clone has just a few counts. The V and J genes are TRBV9 and TRBJ2-1; 12 bases line up with TRBD2. Germline V CDR1 and CDR2: SGDLS, YYNGEE. This CDR3 is built from 17 residues. The V gene end was trimmed by 4 bases and the J gene end by 5 bases; junction bases not matched to a gene: 10. The CDR3 loop reads CASSPRTSGTRHNEQFF. The CDR3 DNA follows: TGTGCCAGCAGCCCTAGGACTAGCGGGACGCGCCACAATGAGCAGTTCTTC.

This clone was detected only a few times. The chain is built from TRBV18 and TRBJ1-1, with 10 bases lining up with TRBD1. CDR1 is KGHSH, CDR2 LQKENI, per germline. Unmatched junction bases numbered 15, after V lost 0 bases and J lost 5 bases. The CDR3 loop spans 19 amino acids. The CDR3 DNA reads as TGTGCCAGCTCACCACCCCTACGAATGACAGGGGGCGATGGGACTGAAGCTTTCTTT. Translating it yields CASSPPLRMTGGDGTEAFF.

The chain has TRBV25-1 and TRBJ2-2, with D possibly matching TRBD1 (6 bases). With 8 bases removed from V and 1 base from J, the gap between germline ends came to 11 bases. This CDR3 has 14 amino acids. Germline V gene data show CDR1 as MGHDK and CDR2 as SYGVNS. CDR3 residues: CASEAGENTGELFF. CDR3 in DNA: TGTGCCAGCGAGGCAGGGGAGAACACCGGGGAGCTGTTTTTT.

This clone appeared once. The chain uses TRBV10-2 and TRBJ2-7; 11 positions agree with TRBD2. CDR1 WSHSY and CDR2 SAAADI come from the germline V gene. With V trimmed by 4 bases and J by 3 bases, 5 bases remained unmatched. This CDR3 region has 15 residues. The CDR3 sequence: CASSGHGTSGYEQYF. The CDR3 DNA sequence: TGCGCCAGCAGTGGGCACGGGACTAGCGGCTACGAGCAGTACTTC.

The table lists this clone with a few counts. The CDR3 DNA is TGTGCCAGCAGTTTTGGCGGGGTGGGGAACACTGAAGCTTTCTTT. The encoded protein is CASSFGGVGNTEAFF. The J gene is TRBJ1-1, the V gene TRBV28; D gene uncertain. The CDR3 is 15 residues long. CDR1 and CDR2 from the germline V gene are MDHEN and SYDVKM. The V end was cut by 3 bases, the J end by 1 base, with 12 bases between.

This sequence joins TRBV5-1 and TRBJ2-7, with 11 bases that match TRBD2. The length of the CDR3 is 16 residues. J gave up 2 bases and V 4 bases, and 8 bases lay outside the gene matches. Germline lookup yields CDR1 SGHRS and CDR2 YFSETQ. CDR3 DNA: TGCGCCAGCAGCCCCCCAGTTAGCGGGAGGGCCTACGAGCAGTACTTC. Protein product: CASSPPVSGRAYEQYF.

This clone was observed a few times. The chain links TRBV7-3 to TRBJ2-3; D is undetermined. Trimming removed 3 bases at V and 6 bases at J, with 10 bases between. Germline CDR1 is SGHTA and CDR2 is FQGTGA. The length of the CDR3 is 13 residues. The CDR3 DNA is TGTGCCAGCAGCTTTGATAGATCGGATACGCAGTATTTT. Translated, it gives CASSFDRSDTQYF.

A few counts support this clone. The chain employs TRBV19 and TRBJ1-2, with a weak D call TRBD1 (6 bases). The V gene's germline CDR1 is LNHDA and CDR2 SQIVND (reference sequence). This CDR3 contains 12 residues. Trimming removed 5 bases from V and 8 bases from J, with 12 bases in between. In DNA, the CDR3 is TGTGCCAGTAGTCTTACAGGGAGAGGCTACACCTTC. Residues: CASSLTGRGYTF.

V gene TRBV11-2 combines with J gene TRBJ1-2; tentatively, D is TRBD1 (5 bases). Per germline, CDR1 SGHAT and CDR2 FQNNGV. CDR3 length equals 13 residues. Between the trimmed V and J ends, which lost 1 base and 8 bases, there was a span of 11 bases. In nucleotides, the CDR3 is TGTGCCAGCAGCTTAGGGGGCGTAAGCGGCTACACCTTC. It specifies CASSLGGVSGYTF. Full variable domain (remainder filled in from reference TRBV11-2 and TRBJ1-2): EAGVAQSPRYKIIEKRQSVAFWCNPISGHATLYWYQQILGQGPKLLIQFQNNGVVDDSQLPKDRFSAERLKGVDSTLKIQPAKLEDSAVYLCASSLGGVSGYTFGSGTRLTVV.

The genes are TRBV9 and TRBJ2-3; 10 nucleotides line up with TRBD2. The V and J ends lost 2 bases and 4 bases, in that order; junction bases with no gene match: 7. The CDR3 has 16 residues. Germline-derived CDR1 and CDR2 are SGDLS and YYNGEE. The CDR3 sequence: CASSVTASGSSDTQYF. DNA of the CDR3: TGTGCCAGCAGCGTCACGGCTAGCGGGAGTTCAGATACGCAGTATTTT.

The V gene is TRBV1, the J gene TRBJ2-6; the listed D gene, TRBD2, was not tested against the DNA. TRBV1 is deemed a pseudogene. The CDR3 runs 20 residues. CDR3 loop: CTSSQLPSGCLRSGANVLTF. The CDR3 region has the DNA TGCACCAGCAGCCAGTTACCTAGCGGATGCCTACGTTCTGGGGCCAACGTCCTGACTTTC.

The chain uses TRBV11-2 and TRBJ2-5; D is possibly TRBD2 (6 bases). CDR1 is SGHAT, CDR2 FQNNGV, per germline. The CDR3 sequence is 13 residues long. Trimming removed 7 bases from V and 5 bases from J, with 14 bases in between. CDR3 protein: CASISGVEETQYF. The CDR3 nucleotides read TGTGCCAGCATCTCGGGGGTCGAGGAGACCCAGTACTTC. Together with reference TRBV11-2 and TRBJ2-5, the CDR3 gives the full variable domain: EAGVAQSPRYKIIEKRQSVAFWCNPISGHATLYWYQQILGQGPKLLIQFQNNGVVDDSQLPKDRFSAERLKGVDSTLKIQPAKLEDSAVYLCASISGVEETQYFGPGTRLLVL.

The DNA of the CDR3 is TGTGCCAGCAGTTTAGAGGCCAACCTAGTGGCTGAAGCTTTCTTT. This codes for CASSLEANLVAEAFF. The rearrangement links TRBV27 to TRBJ1-1; D gene unclear. CDR3 length: 15 amino acids. Per the germline V gene, CDR1 is MNHEY and CDR2 is SMNVEV (reference sequence). V was shortened by 2 bases and J by 6 bases, with 16 bases between the two germline ends.

This clone was detected only once. This sequence joins TRBV28 and TRBJ2-7, with TRBD2 as a possible D gene (7 bases). Germline V gene sequence: CDR1 MDHEN, CDR2 SYDVKM. V shed 1 base and J shed 2 bases, with 24 bases lying between them. The CDR3 spans 19 residues. CDR3 loop: CASSLFGVLGGRVPYEQYF. In nucleotides, the CDR3 is TGTGCCAGCAGTTTATTCGGAGTTTTGGGGGGGCGTGTTCCCTACGAGCAGTACTTC. The full variable domain, completed using reference TRBV28 and TRBJ2-7, is DVKVTQSSRYLVKRTGEKVFLECVQDMDHENMFWYRQDPGLGLRLIYFSYDVKMKEKGDIPEGYSVSREKKERFSLILESASTNQTSMYLCASSLFGVLGGRVPYEQYFGPGTRLTVT.

The rearrangement joins TRBV11-3 to TRBJ2-1, with a tentative D call TRBD1 (5 bases). Germline V gene lookup returns CDR1 SGHNT and CDR2 YENEEA. Trimming stripped 5 bases from V and 6 bases from J, with 20 bases between. This CDR3 is 16 amino acids long. CDR3 protein: CASSPRGQGVLNEQFF. CDR3 DNA sequence: TGTGCCAGCAGCCCCCGTGGGCAGGGTGTGCTCAATGAGCAGTTCTTC.

The chain joins TRBV5-1 to TRBJ2-7, with D tentatively TRBD2 (5 bases). Trimming took 2 bases from V and 3 from J, leaving 12 bases between them. Germline lookup yields CDR1 SGHRS and CDR2 YFSETQ. CDR3 length: 14 amino acids. CDR3 sequence: CASSFLEEDYEQYF. The CDR3 coding sequence is TGCGCCAGCAGCTTTCTCGAGGAGGACTACGAGCAGTACTTC.

The rearrangement joins TRBV7-9 to TRBJ1-4; 10 bases fit TRBD1. The V gene end was trimmed by 4 bases and the J gene end by 7 bases; junction bases not matched to a gene: 3. Germline CDR1 and CDR2: SEHNR and FQNEAQ (reference sequence). The CDR3 is 14 amino acids. The CDR3 reads CASSSTGGVEKLFF. The CDR3 coding sequence is TGTGCCAGCAGCTCGACAGGGGGCGTTGAAAAACTGTTTTTT.

V usage is TRBV30 and J usage is TRBJ2-7; D possibly corresponds to TRBD1 (5 bases). V dropped 4 bases and J dropped 6 bases, with 13 bases sitting between them. There are 12 residues in the CDR3. Germline V gene data show CDR1 as GTSNPN and CDR2 as SVGIG (reference sequence). The CDR3 DNA sequence: TGTGCCTGGACTGCAGGGCTCGGCGAGCAGTACTTC. It encodes CAWTAGLGEQYF.

The rearrangement uses TRBV6-4 and TRBJ2-3; the D is unclear. The CDR3 sequence is 15 residues long. Germline CDR1 reads MRHNA; CDR2 reads SNTAGT. Trimming stripped 6 bases from V and 3 bases from J, with 16 bases between. The CDR3 is CASSEAPTLTDTQYF. As DNA, the CDR3 is TGTGCCAGCAGCGAAGCCCCGACATTGACAGATACGCAGTATTTT.

This clone was recorded once. J is TRBJ2-5 and V is TRBV7-2; TRBD2 agrees at 10 bases. The end of the DNA aligns better with TRBJ2-7, so the J call may be wrong. The CDR3 length is 15 residues. The germline CDR1 and CDR2 sequences are SGHTA and FQGNSA. The CDR3 spells CASSVSASGSYEQYF. The CDR3 region has the DNA TGTGCCAGCAGCGTCTCGGCTAGCGGGAGCTACGAGCAGTACTTC.

This clone turned up a few times. The rearrangement uses TRBV28 and TRBJ2-6; weak D call: TRBD1 (5 bases). Germline CDR1 MDHEN, CDR2 SYDVKM. The CDR3 is 16 residues long. Trimming stripped 5 bases from V and 0 bases from J, with 11 bases between. The CDR3, as DNA: TGTGCCAGCAGTCGAGTACAGGCCTCTGGGGCCAACGTCCTGACTTTC. Amino acids: CASSRVQASGANVLTF.